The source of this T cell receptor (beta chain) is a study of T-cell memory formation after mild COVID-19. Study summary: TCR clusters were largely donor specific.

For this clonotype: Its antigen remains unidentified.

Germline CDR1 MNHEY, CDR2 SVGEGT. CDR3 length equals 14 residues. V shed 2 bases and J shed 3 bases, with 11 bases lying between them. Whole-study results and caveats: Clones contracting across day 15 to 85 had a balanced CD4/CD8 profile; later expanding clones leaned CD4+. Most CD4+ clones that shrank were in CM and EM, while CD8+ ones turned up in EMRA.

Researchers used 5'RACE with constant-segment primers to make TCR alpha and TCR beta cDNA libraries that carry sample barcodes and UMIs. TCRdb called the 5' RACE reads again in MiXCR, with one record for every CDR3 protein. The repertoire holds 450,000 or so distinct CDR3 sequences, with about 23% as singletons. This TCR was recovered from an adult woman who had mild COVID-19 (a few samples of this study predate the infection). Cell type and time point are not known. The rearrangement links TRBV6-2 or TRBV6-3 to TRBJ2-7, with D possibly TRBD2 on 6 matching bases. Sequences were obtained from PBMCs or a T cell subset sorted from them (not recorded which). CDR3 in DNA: TGTGCCAGCAGTTACACTGGGACTTTCTACGAGCAGTACTTC. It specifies CASSYTGTFYEQYF.